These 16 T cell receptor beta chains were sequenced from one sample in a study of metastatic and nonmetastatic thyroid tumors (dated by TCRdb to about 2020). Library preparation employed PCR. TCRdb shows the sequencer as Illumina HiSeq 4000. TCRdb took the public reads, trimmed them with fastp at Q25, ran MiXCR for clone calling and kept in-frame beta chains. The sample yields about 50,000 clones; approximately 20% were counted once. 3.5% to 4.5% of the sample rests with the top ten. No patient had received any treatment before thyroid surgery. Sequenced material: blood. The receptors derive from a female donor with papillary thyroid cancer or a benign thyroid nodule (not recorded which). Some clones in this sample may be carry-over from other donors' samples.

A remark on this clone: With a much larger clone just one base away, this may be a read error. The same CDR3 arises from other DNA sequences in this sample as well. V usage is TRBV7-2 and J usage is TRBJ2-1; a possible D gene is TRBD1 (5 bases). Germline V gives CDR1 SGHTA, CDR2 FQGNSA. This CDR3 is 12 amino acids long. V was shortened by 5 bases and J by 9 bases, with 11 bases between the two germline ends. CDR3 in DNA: TGTGCCAGCAGCACCCCTGGGGCTGAGCAGTTCTTC. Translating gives CASSTPGAEQFF.

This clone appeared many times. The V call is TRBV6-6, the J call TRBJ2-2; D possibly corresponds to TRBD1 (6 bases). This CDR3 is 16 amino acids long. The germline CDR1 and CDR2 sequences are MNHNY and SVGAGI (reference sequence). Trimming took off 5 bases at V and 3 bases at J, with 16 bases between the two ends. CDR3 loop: CASSTRQVGDTGELFF. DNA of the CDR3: TGTGCCAGCAGTACTAGACAGGTTGGGGACACCGGGGAGCTGTTTTTT.

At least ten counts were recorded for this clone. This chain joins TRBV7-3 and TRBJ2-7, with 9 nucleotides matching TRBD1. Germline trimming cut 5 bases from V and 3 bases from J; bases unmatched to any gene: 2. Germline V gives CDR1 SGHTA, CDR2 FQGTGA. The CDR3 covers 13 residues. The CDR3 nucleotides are TGTGCCAGCAGCCAGGACAGGGGCTACGAGCAGTACTTC. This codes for CASSQDRGYEQYF. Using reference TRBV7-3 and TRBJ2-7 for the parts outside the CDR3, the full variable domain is GAGVSQTPSNKVTEKGKYVELRCDPISGHTALYWYRQSLGQGPEFLIYFQGTGAADDSGLPNDRFFAVRPEGSVSTLKIQRTERGDSAVYLCASSQDRGYEQYFGPGTRLTVT.

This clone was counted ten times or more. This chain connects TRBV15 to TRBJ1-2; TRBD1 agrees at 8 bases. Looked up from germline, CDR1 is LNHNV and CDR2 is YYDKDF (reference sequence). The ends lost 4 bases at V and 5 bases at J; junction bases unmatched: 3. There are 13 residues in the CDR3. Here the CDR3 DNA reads TGTGCCACCAGCATGGGACAGGAGTATGGCTACACCTTC. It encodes CATSMGQEYGYTF.

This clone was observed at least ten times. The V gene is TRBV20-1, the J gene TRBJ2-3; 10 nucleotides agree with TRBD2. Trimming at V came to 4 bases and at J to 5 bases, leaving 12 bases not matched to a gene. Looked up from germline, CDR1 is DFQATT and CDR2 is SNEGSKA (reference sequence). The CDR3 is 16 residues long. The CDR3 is CSATRPSGSWRDTQYF. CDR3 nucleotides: TGCAGTGCTACCAGACCTAGCGGGAGCTGGAGAGATACGCAGTATTTT.

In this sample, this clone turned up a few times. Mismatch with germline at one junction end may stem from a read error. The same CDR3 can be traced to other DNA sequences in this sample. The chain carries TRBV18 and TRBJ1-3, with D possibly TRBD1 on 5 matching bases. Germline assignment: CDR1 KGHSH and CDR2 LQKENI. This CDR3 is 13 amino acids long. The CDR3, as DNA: TGTGCCAGCTCACCCGCTACAGGAAACACCATTTATTTT. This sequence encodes CASSPATGNTIYF.

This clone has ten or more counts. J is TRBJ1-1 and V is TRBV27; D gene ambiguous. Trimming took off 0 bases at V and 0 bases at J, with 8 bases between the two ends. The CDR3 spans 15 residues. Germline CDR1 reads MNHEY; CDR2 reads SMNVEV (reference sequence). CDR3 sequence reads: CASSLSNAVNTEAFF. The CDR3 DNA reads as TGTGCCAGCAGTTTATCAAACGCAGTGAACACTGAAGCTTTCTTT.

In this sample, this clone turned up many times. Here the CDR3 DNA reads TGTGCCAGCAGCTTCCGCCTGGAGACTAATGAAAAACTGTTTTTT. Translating gives CASSFRLETNEKLFF. V is TRBV5-6 and J is TRBJ1-4; D unresolved. The length of the CDR3 is 15 residues. The germline gives CDR1 SGHDT, CDR2 YYEEEE. V dropped 2 bases and J dropped 2 bases, with 10 bases sitting between them.

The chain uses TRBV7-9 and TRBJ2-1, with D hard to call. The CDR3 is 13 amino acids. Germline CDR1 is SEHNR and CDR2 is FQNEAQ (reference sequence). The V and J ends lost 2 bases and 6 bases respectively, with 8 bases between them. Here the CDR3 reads CASSLPPFNEQFF. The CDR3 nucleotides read TGTGCCAGCAGCTTACCGCCCTTCAATGAGCAGTTCTTC.

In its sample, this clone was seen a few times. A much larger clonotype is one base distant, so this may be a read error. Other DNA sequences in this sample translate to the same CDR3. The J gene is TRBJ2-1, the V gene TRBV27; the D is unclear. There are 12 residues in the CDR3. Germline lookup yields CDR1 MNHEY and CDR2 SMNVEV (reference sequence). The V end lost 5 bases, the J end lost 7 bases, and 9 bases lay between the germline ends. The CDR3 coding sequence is TGTGCCAGCAGTCTCGGCGGAAATGAGCAGTTCTTC. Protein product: CASSLGGNEQFF.

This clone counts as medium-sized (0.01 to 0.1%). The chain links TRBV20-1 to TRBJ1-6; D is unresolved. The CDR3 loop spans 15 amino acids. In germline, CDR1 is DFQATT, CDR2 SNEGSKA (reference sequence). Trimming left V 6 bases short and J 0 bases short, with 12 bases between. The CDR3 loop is CSAGELSSYNSPLHF. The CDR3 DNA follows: TGCAGTGCCGGAGAGCTTAGCTCCTATAATTCACCCCTCCACTTT.

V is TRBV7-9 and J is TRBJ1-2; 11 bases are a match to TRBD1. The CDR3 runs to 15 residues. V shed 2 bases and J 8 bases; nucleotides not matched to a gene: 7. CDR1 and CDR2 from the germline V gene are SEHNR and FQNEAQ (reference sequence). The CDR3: CASSLPDRGPGGYTF. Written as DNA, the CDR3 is TGTGCCAGCAGCTTACCGGACAGGGGGCCCGGAGGCTACACCTTC.

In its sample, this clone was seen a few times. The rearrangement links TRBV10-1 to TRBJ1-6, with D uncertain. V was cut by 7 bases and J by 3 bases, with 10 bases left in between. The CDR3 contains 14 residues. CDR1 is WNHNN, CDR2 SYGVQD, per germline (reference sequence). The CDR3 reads CASNYTYYNSPLHF. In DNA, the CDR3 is TGCGCCAGCAATTACACCTACTATAATTCACCCCTCCACTTT.

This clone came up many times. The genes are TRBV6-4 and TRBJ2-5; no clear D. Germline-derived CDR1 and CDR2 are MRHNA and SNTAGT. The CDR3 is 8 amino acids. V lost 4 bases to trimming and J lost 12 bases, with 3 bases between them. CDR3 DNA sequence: TGTGCCAGCAGTGGTAAGTACTTC. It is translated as CASSGKYF.

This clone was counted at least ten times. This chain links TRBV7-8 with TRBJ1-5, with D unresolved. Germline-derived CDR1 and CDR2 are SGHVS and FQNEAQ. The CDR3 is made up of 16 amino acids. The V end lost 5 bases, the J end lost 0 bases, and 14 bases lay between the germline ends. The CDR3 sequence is CASSTGLPYSNQPQHF. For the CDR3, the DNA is TGTGCCAGCAGCACGGGTCTTCCTTATAGCAATCAGCCCCAGCATTTT.

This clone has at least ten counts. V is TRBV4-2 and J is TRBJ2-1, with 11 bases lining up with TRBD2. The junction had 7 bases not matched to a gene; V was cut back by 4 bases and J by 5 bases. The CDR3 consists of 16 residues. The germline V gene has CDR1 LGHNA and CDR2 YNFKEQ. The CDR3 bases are TGTGCCAGCAGCCTTATGGGGACTAGCGGAAACAATGAGCAGTTCTTC. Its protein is CASSLMGTSGNNEQFF.